This T cell receptor beta chain was observed in a study of blood T cell repertoires in COVID-19. Looking at the study overall: The analysed material was cDNA or gDNA that came from T cells, B-cell-depleted T cells, or PBMCs.

Note on this clone: The junction departs from the called germline gene at one end, perhaps through a read error.

CDR3 length: 20 residues. Germline lookup yields CDR1 SSHAT and CDR2 FNYEAQ (reference sequence). The assay was immunoSEQ multiplex PCR, and TCRdb's table has in-frame clones only and misses some. The data contain 150,000 to 200,000 clones, around 84% of them singletons. The chain couples TRBV7-7 to TRBJ1-3; D possibly corresponds to TRBD1 (6 bases). This clonotype originated in a woman in her forties or fifties who had recovered from COVID-19. Sequenced material: PBMCs or T cells enriched from blood (not recorded which). This CDR3 is CASSLVYRFIGQLSGNTIYF. CDR3 nucleotides: TGTGCTAGCAGCTTAGTTTATCGTTTTATAGGACAGCTCTCTGGAAACACCATATATTTT.